Presented here are 17 T cell receptor beta chains from one specimen sequenced in a study of control samples from healthy donors and cancer patients (dated by TCRdb to about 2020). Libraries were constructed by the immunoSEQ multiplex PCR assay. TCRdb carries this immuneACCESS record with in-frame sequences only. Its versions omit some clonotypes, under half of them owing to an unresolved V gene in the studies checked, with the rest unexplained. The sample records some 220,000 clones, over 90% of which are singletons. In total, the top ten clones hold about 1.4% of the sample. The sample comprised blood. The receptor set was obtained from a man aged 45-65 years in good health.

V gene TRBV27 combines with J gene TRBJ1-4, with D possibly TRBD1 on 5 matching bases. Trimming took 6 bases from V and 7 from J, leaving 18 bases between them. The CDR3 consists of 15 residues. Looked up from germline, CDR1 is MNHEY and CDR2 is SMNVEV (reference sequence). Here the CDR3 reads CASSSRTPRSEKLFF. The CDR3 DNA follows: TGTGCCAGCAGCTCGAGGACACCTCGGAGTGAAAAACTGTTTTTT.

In nucleotides, the CDR3 is TGCGCCAGCAGACACCAGGGTGAGAATTCACCCCTCCACTTT. This translates into CASRHQGENSPLHF. The J gene is TRBJ1-6, the V gene TRBV5-1; weak D call: TRBD1 (5 bases). This CDR3 spans 14 amino acids. The V end was cut by 5 bases, the J end by 7 bases, with 13 bases between. Per the germline V gene, CDR1 is SGHRS and CDR2 is YFSETQ.

This chain joins TRBV3-1 (or the pseudogene TRBV3-2) and TRBJ2-7; 10 nucleotides agree with TRBD2. The germline V gene encodes CDR1 LGHDT and CDR2 YNNKEL (reference sequence). Trimming at V came to 4 bases and at J to 2 bases, leaving 5 bases not matched to a gene. The CDR3 runs 15 residues. CDR3 DNA: TGTGCCAGCAGCCCGTGGACTAGCGGAACCTACGAGCAGTACTTC. Amino acids: CASSPWTSGTYEQYF.

V and J are TRBV28 and TRBJ1-2; the D gene is possibly TRBD1 (6 bases). The CDR3 length is 16 residues. In germline, CDR1 is MDHEN, CDR2 SYDVKM. The V gene lost 8 bases and the J gene lost 0 bases, with 19 bases spanning the gap. CDR3 DNA: TGTGCCAGCGGAGTAGATGGATGGACAGCTAACTATGGCTACACCTTC. It is translated as CASGVDGWTANYGYTF.

V is TRBV25-1 and J is TRBJ1-1, with 7 bases matching TRBD1. With V trimmed by 6 bases and J by 1 base, 11 bases remained unmatched. Germline CDR1 reads MGHDK; CDR2 reads SYGVNS. The CDR3 length is 16 residues. The CDR3 DNA is TGTGCCAGCAGCGATTATGGACAGGCGGGGAACACTGAAGCTTTCTTT. This encodes CASSDYGQAGNTEAFF.

The chain joins TRBV12-5 to TRBJ1-1; D unclear. Germline V gene sequence: CDR1 LGHNT, CDR2 FRNRAP. The CDR3 runs 13 residues. The V gene lost 4 bases and the J gene lost 1 base, with 7 bases spanning the gap. CDR3 loop: CASGYSENTEAFF. The DNA for the CDR3 is TGTGCTAGTGGTTATTCGGAGAACACTGAAGCTTTCTTT.

The rearrangement uses TRBV6-1 and TRBJ1-1; D call uncertain. The CDR3 runs to 12 residues. Looked up from germline, CDR1 is MNHNS and CDR2 is SASEGT. The V and J ends lost 2 bases and 5 bases respectively, with 6 bases between them. The CDR3 reads CASSERATEAFF. Written as DNA, the CDR3 is TGTGCCAGCAGTGAACGAGCGACTGAAGCTTTCTTT.

The J gene is TRBJ2-1, the V gene TRBV7-6, with 8 positions matching TRBD2. Germline lookup yields CDR1 SGHVS and CDR2 FNYEAQ. This CDR3 has 15 amino acids. V dropped 7 bases and J dropped 6; count of bases not matched to a gene: 11. Here the CDR3 reads CASTDGGGGLNEQFF. CDR3 DNA sequence: TGTGCCAGCACCGACGGGGGGGGAGGTCTCAATGAGCAGTTCTTC.

The chain combines TRBV13 with TRBJ2-5; the D is unclear. Trimming removed 1 base at V and 4 bases at J, with 7 bases between. Germline CDR1 and CDR2: PRHDT and FYEKMQ (reference sequence). This CDR3 has 13 residues. CDR3 nucleotides: TGTGCCAGCAGCTTAGCTCGCCGAGAGACCCAGTACTTC. Its translation: CASSLARRETQYF.

J is TRBJ1-4 and V is TRBV19; no clear D gene. V gave up 1 base and J gave up 7 bases, with 4 bases separating them. This CDR3 spans 12 amino acids. The germline gives CDR1 LNHDA, CDR2 SQIVND (reference sequence). The CDR3 bases are TGTGCCAGTAGTATAGGCGTTGAAAAACTGTTTTTT. Translation: CASSIGVEKLFF.

The CDR3 reads CASSPLAGRNNEQFF. The CDR3 nucleotides are TGTGCCAGCAGTCCACTAGCGGGGAGAAACAATGAGCAGTTCTTC. This rearrangement joins TRBV2 to TRBJ2-1; 10 bases fit TRBD2. Germline assignment: CDR1 SNHLY and CDR2 FYNNEI. The V and J ends lost 5 bases and 5 bases, in that order; junction bases with no gene match: 6. The CDR3 extends over 15 amino acids.

The V and J genes are TRBV2 and TRBJ2-6; 7 nucleotides match TRBD1. Germline CDR1 reads SNHLY; CDR2 reads FYNNEI. V lost 6 bases and J lost 0; bases outside the gene matches: 2. The CDR3 runs 15 residues. Written as DNA, the CDR3 is TGTGCCAGCAGGGGGGACAGCTCTGGGGCCAACGTCCTGACTTTC. Its translation is CASRGDSSGANVLTF.

The chain is built from TRBV7-8 and TRBJ1-2; no clear D gene. Per germline, CDR1 SGHVS and CDR2 FQNEAQ. The CDR3 is made up of 13 amino acids. V was clipped by 5 bases and J by 4 bases, with 11 bases between them. CDR3 DNA: TGTGCCAGCAGCCCTGGAGGTAGCTATGGCTACACCTTC. Translating it yields CASSPGGSYGYTF.

The rearrangement joins TRBV19 to TRBJ1-1, with D tentatively TRBD1 (6 bases). Germline CDR1 LNHDA, CDR2 SQIVND (reference sequence). The V end was cut by 8 bases, the J end by 4 bases, with 20 bases between. The CDR3 is 15 amino acids. As DNA, the CDR3 is TGTGCCAGTCACCAGGGGACTTGGCAAAGCACTGAAGCTTTCTTT. This sequence encodes CASHQGTWQSTEAFF. Full variable domain (missing parts from reference TRBV19 and TRBJ1-1): DGGITQSPKYLFRKEGQNVTLSCEQNLNHDAMYWYRQDPGQGLRLIYYSQIVNDFQKGDIAEGYSVSREKKESFPLTVTSAQKNPTAFYLCASHQGTWQSTEAFFGQGTRLTVV.

The rearrangement uses TRBV18 and TRBJ1-4; TRBD1 matches 10 bases. The CDR3 loop spans 21 amino acids. Germline-derived CDR1 and CDR2 are KGHSH and LQKENI. Trimming removed 3 bases from V and 11 bases from J; junction bases left unmatched: 27. As DNA, the CDR3 is TGTGCCAGCTCACCGCGAGTCCTGACAGGGGGCAGGGGCCAAAAATCGACGAAACTGTTTTTT. Encoded protein: CASSPRVLTGGRGQKSTKLFF.

The chain combines TRBV11-2 with TRBJ2-5, with unresolved D. Germline values: CDR1 SGHAT, CDR2 FQNNGV. The CDR3 is 13 amino acids. V was trimmed by 8 bases and J by 7 bases, leaving 17 bases between them. The CDR3 sequence is CASGSEEFVTQYF. CDR3 nucleotide sequence: TGTGCCAGCGGGTCAGAGGAGTTTGTGACCCAGTACTTC.

This chain uses TRBV19 with TRBJ1-2; D remains unclear. V was shortened by 7 bases and J by 3 bases, with 9 bases between the two germline ends. The V gene's germline CDR1 is LNHDA and CDR2 SQIVND (reference sequence). The length of the CDR3 is 12 residues. The CDR3: CASKRVDYGYTF. CDR3 nucleotide sequence: TGTGCCAGTAAGAGGGTCGACTATGGCTACACCTTC.